These T cell receptor beta chains were read from a single sample in a study of cytomegalovirus exposure and HLA in healthy donors. Method: immunoSEQ multiplex PCR; TCRdb's copy keeps in-frame clones and lacks some. Among more than 55,000 clones listed, 83% were seen once. The sequencing sample was made of PBMCs. These TCRs come from a human donor in good health. The CDR3 runs from the conserved cysteine through the conserved F or W. Fields, in order: V gene, clone size, D gene, J gene, CDR3 length, CDR3 DNA, CDR3 protein. D genes are given only for firm matches. Clone size, where shown, is once, few, many, or a class for clones that have expanded.

v_call: TRBV6-6
clone_size: -
d_call: -
j_call: TRBJ1-1
cdr3_length: 14
cdr3_nt: TGTGCCAGCAGTTACGAGGGGGGGCAAACTGAAGCTTTCTTT
cdr3_aa: CASSYEGGQTEAFF

v_call: TRBV7-6
clone_size: -
d_call: TRBD2
j_call: TRBJ2-2
cdr3_length: 21
cdr3_nt: TGTGCCAGCAGCTTAGTGCCCCGAGCCTTAGCGGGAGTGGTGACCACCGGGGAGCTGTTTTTT
cdr3_aa: CASSLVPRALAGVVTTGELFF

v_call: TRBV6-1
clone_size: -
d_call: TRBD2
j_call: TRBJ2-7
cdr3_length: 13
cdr3_nt: TGTGCCATCAGGACTAGCGGGGGATACGAGCAGTACTTC
cdr3_aa: CAIRTSGGYEQYF

v_call: TRBV29-1
clone_size: -
d_call: TRBD2
j_call: TRBJ2-7
cdr3_length: 13
cdr3_nt: TGCAGCGTTAGGACTAGTGACCCAGGCGAGCAGTACTTC
cdr3_aa: CSVRTSDPGEQYF

v_call: TRBV27
clone_size: once
d_call: -
j_call: TRBJ1-3
cdr3_length: 18
cdr3_nt: TGTGCCAGGGGACTAATCGGCCGGCGGCCGAACTCTGGAAACACCATATATTTT
cdr3_aa: CARGLIGRRPNSGNTIYF

v_call: TRBV5-4
clone_size: -
d_call: TRBD1
j_call: TRBJ2-1
cdr3_length: 14
cdr3_nt: TGTGCCAGCAGCTCGGGACAGGGGGTGGTTGAGCAGTTCTTC
cdr3_aa: CASSSGQGVVEQFF

v_call: TRBV2
clone_size: -
d_call: TRBD2
j_call: TRBJ2-5
cdr3_length: 15
cdr3_nt: TGTGCCAGCAGTGAGGCGGGGGGGCCCCGGGAGACCCAGTACTTC
cdr3_aa: CASSEAGGPRETQYF

v_call: TRBV4-2
clone_size: -
d_call: -
j_call: TRBJ1-5
cdr3_length: 14
cdr3_nt: TGTGCCAGCAGCCATCTCAGGGAAGATCAGCCCCAGCATTTT
cdr3_aa: CASSHLREDQPQHF

v_call: TRBV7-7
clone_size: -
d_call: -
j_call: TRBJ2-1
cdr3_length: 14
cdr3_nt: TGTGCTAGCAGCTTAGGGGGGGTCTACAATGAGCAGTTCTTC
cdr3_aa: CASSLGGVYNEQFF

v_call: TRBV5-1
clone_size: -
d_call: -
j_call: TRBJ2-7
cdr3_length: 16
cdr3_nt: TGCGCCAGCAGCTTGGTGCTGGCGGGAAGTCCTACAGAGCAGTACTTC
cdr3_aa: CASSLVLAGSPTEQYF

v_call: TRBV4-2
clone_size: -
d_call: TRBD2
j_call: TRBJ2-5
cdr3_length: 21
cdr3_nt: TGTGCCAGCAGCCAAGACTACCTCCGAGGGCTAGCGGGAGGGGGACAAGAGACCCAGTACTTC
cdr3_aa: CASSQDYLRGLAGGGQETQYF

v_call: TRBV18
clone_size: -
d_call: -
j_call: TRBJ1-1
cdr3_length: 15
cdr3_nt: TGTGCCAGCTCGTACTTCGGGACACCAAACACTGAAGCTTTCTTT
cdr3_aa: CASSYFGTPNTEAFF

v_call: TRBV28
clone_size: -
d_call: -
j_call: TRBJ2-5
cdr3_length: 16
cdr3_nt: TGTGCCAGCAGTTTACCGTCGAGGGGGGGCCAAGGGACCCAGTACTTC
cdr3_aa: CASSLPSRGGQGTQYF

v_call: TRBV5-5
clone_size: -
d_call: -
j_call: TRBJ1-1
cdr3_length: 15
cdr3_nt: TGTGCCAGCACCTTGCATTTACGAGCCGACACTGAAGCTTTCTTT
cdr3_aa: CASTLHLRADTEAFF

v_call: TRBV6-4
clone_size: -
d_call: -
j_call: TRBJ2-7
cdr3_length: 16
cdr3_nt: TGTGCCAGCAGTGACTCGAAAGTTCGGTTATTCTACGAGCAGTACTTC
cdr3_aa: CASSDSKVRLFYEQYF

v_call: TRBV5-8
clone_size: -
d_call: TRBD2
j_call: TRBJ2-3
cdr3_length: 18
cdr3_nt: TGTGCCAGCAGCTTGGGGGGACAGACTAGCGGTAGCACAGATACGCAGTATTTT
cdr3_aa: CASSLGGQTSGSTDTQYF

v_call: TRBV9
clone_size: -
d_call: TRBD1
j_call: TRBJ2-2
cdr3_length: 14
cdr3_nt: TGTGCCAGCAGCCCCCGGACAGGCACCGGGGAGCTGTTTTTT
cdr3_aa: CASSPRTGTGELFF

v_call: TRBV2
clone_size: -
d_call: -
j_call: TRBJ2-3
cdr3_length: 14
cdr3_nt: TGTGCCAGCTCCCCCACTAGCAGCACAGATACGCAGTATTTT
cdr3_aa: CASSPTSSTDTQYF

v_call: TRBV19
clone_size: -
d_call: TRBD2
j_call: TRBJ2-2
cdr3_length: 20
cdr3_nt: TGTGCCAGTAGTACCCTCCTTAGGCTAGCGGGACGAGGGAGCACCGGGGAGCTGTTTTTT
cdr3_aa: CASSTLLRLAGRGSTGELFF

v_call: TRBV5-1
clone_size: -
d_call: -
j_call: TRBJ2-2
cdr3_length: 13
cdr3_nt: TGCGCCAGCAGTTCTAGCGTCACCGGGGAGCTGTTTTTT
cdr3_aa: CASSSSVTGELFF

v_call: TRBV14
clone_size: -
d_call: TRBD1
j_call: TRBJ1-1
cdr3_length: 16
cdr3_nt: TGTGCCAGCAGCCAAGTAGCCGGGACAGGGGGCACTGAAGCTTTCTTT
cdr3_aa: CASSQVAGTGGTEAFF

v_call: TRBV27
clone_size: -
d_call: -
j_call: TRBJ1-2
cdr3_length: 14
cdr3_nt: TGTGCCAGCAGCTCAGCAGACTCTAACTATGGCTACACCTTC
cdr3_aa: CASSSADSNYGYTF